The source of this T cell receptor beta chain is a study of blood T cell repertoires in COVID-19. Some clones are missing from TCRdb's copy, which holds only in-frame ones; the method was immunoSEQ multiplex PCR. The sample lists some 56,000 clones, 80% to 85% occurring once. CDR1 and CDR2 (germline): LNHDA, SQIVND (reference sequence). Trimming took off 5 bases at V and 1 base at J, with 14 bases between the two ends. The CDR3 contains 15 residues. The sequenced sample was peripheral blood. The clonotype comes from a woman of 80 years or more with acute or convalescent COVID-19. The chain recombines TRBV19 with TRBJ1-1; no clear D gene. DNA of the CDR3: TGTGCCAGTAGTCCCGGGGTGAATCGGAACACTGAAGCTTTCTTT. Amino acid sequence: CASSPGVNRNTEAFF.